The clone carrying this T cell receptor (beta chain) has a handful of counts. Germline lookup yields CDR1 LGHNA and CDR2 YNFKEQ. V lost 2 bases and J lost 7; bases outside the gene matches: 10. This CDR3 is built from 16 residues. TCRdb analysed the 5' RACE reads with MiXCR anew, one entry per CDR3 protein. This repertoire shows approximately 47,000 distinct CDR3 sequences, around 28% found once; its top ten account for around 1.9%. Sequencing used naive CD4+ T cells sorted from blood. Subset noted: naive CD4+ T cells, CD4+CD45RA+CD25-. The rearrangement uses TRBV4-2 and TRBJ2-5; 10 nucleotides align to TRBD2. The clonotype originates from a female donor with breast cancer. The CDR3 region has the DNA TGTGCCAGCAGCCAAAAAAGCGGGAGGGCCGGGGGGACCCAGTACTTC. Protein product: CASSQKSGRAGGTQYF.